Below, 20 T cell receptor beta chains from the same sample are listed, as sequenced in a study of T cells in Graves' hyperthyroidism and ophthalmopathy. Regions amplified from RNA transcripts were the TCR beta CDR3 regions. A set of HTBI primers served as the primers for a first-round RT-PCR of the TCR CDR3. MiXCR, applied by TCRdb to the multiplex PCR reads, yields one record per CDR3 protein. The sample gives about 570,000 distinct CDR3 sequences, 46% of which show up once; around 20% is in the top ten. The material sequenced was peripheral blood or thyroid tissue (not recorded which). The receptors here all came from an adult woman with Graves' disease, either hyperthyroidism or ophthalmopathy (not recorded which).

The chain combines TRBV7-9 with TRBJ2-5; D may be TRBD2 (6 bases). The germline V gene has CDR1 SEHNR and CDR2 FQNEAQ (reference sequence). CDR3 length: 15 residues. V was pared by 4 bases and J by 5 bases, with 17 bases between. DNA of the CDR3: TGTGCCAGCAGCTCGCGCCCCCGGGGGTTGGAGACCCAGTACTTC. It yields the protein CASSSRPRGLETQYF.

The CDR3 is CASRPEGDSSWTGELFF. The CDR3 DNA reads as TGTGCCAGCAGGCCCGAGGGGGACTCCTCTTGGACCGGGGAGCTGTTTTTT. V usage is TRBV7-8 and J usage is TRBJ2-2; the D call may be TRBD1 or TRBD2 (6 bases each). The CDR3 covers 17 residues. Per the germline V gene, CDR1 is SGHVS and CDR2 is FQNEAQ. With 6 bases removed from V and 5 bases from J, the gap between germline ends came to 22 bases. Filled out from reference TRBV7-8 and TRBJ2-2, the complete variable domain reads GAGVSQSPRYKVAKRGQDVALRCDPISGHVSLFWYQQALGQGPEFLTYFQNEAQLDKSGLPSDRFFAERPEGSVSTLKIQRTQQEDSAVYLCASRPEGDSSWTGELFFGEGSRLTVL.

The rearrangement uses TRBV5-1 and TRBJ1-2; 7 bases are a match to TRBD1. Trimming cost V 2 bases and J 3 bases; bases outside gene matches: 7. Germline V gives CDR1 SGHRS, CDR2 YFSETQ. This CDR3 region has 15 residues. CDR3 DNA: TGCGCCAGCAGCTTACAGGGGCAAAGAGACTATGGCTACACCTTC. Translated, it gives CASSLQGQRDYGYTF.

This clonotype showed up many times. The V call is TRBV7-9, the J call TRBJ2-5; 11 bases align to TRBD2. The CDR3 runs to 14 residues. The junction had 2 bases not matched to a gene; V was cut back by 4 bases and J by 4 bases. From germline, CDR1 is SEHNR and CDR2 FQNEAQ (reference sequence). The chain's CDR3 is CASSYGTSGETQYF. In DNA form, the CDR3 reads TGTGCCAGCAGCTACGGGACTAGCGGAGAGACCCAGTACTTC. The complete variable domain, with remaining parts taken from reference TRBV7-9 and TRBJ2-5, reads DTGVSQNPRHKITKRGQNVTFRCDPISEHNRLYWYRQTLGQGPEFLTYFQNEAQLEKSRLLSDRFSAERPKGSFSTLEIQRTEQGDSAMYLCASSYGTSGETQYFGPGTRLLVL.

CDR3 amino acids: CASTPPDSGGSETQYF. CDR3 DNA: TGTGCCAGCACCCCGCCCGACAGCGGGGGTTCGGAGACCCAGTACTTC. The chain employs TRBV6-1 and TRBJ2-5; TRBD2 matches 8 bases. V trimming: 7 bases; J trimming: 5 bases; junction bases outside the gene matches: 15. The CDR3 sequence is 16 residues long. Germline loops: CDR1 MNHNS, CDR2 SASEGT.

The table lists this clonotype with many counts. This chain joins TRBV30 and TRBJ1-1, with D unclear. Trimming left V 0 bases short and J 8 bases short, with 7 bases between. The CDR3 extends over 11 amino acids. From germline, CDR1 is GTSNPN and CDR2 SVGIG (reference sequence). The CDR3 sequence: CAWSVLEEAFF. The CDR3 nucleotides are TGTGCCTGGAGTGTGCTAGAGGAAGCTTTCTTT. The entire variable domain, with the rest obtained from reference TRBV30 and TRBJ1-1, is as follows: SQTIHQWPATLVQPVGSPLSLECTVEGTSNPNLYWYRQAAGRGLQLLFYSVGIGQISSEVPQNLSASRPQDRQFILSSKKLLLSDSGFYLCAWSVLEEAFFGQGTRLTVV.

The chain couples TRBV19 to TRBJ1-1; D call uncertain. Between the trimmed V and J ends, which lost 7 bases and 0 bases, there was a span of 9 bases. This CDR3 is built from 13 residues. Germline CDR1 and CDR2: LNHDA and SQIVND (reference sequence). The CDR3 DNA reads as TGTGCCAGTAAAGAGAACATGAACACTGAAGCTTTCTTT. It codes for CASKENMNTEAFF.

This clonotype came up a few times. The V gene is TRBV10-3, the J gene TRBJ1-1, with D perhaps TRBD1 (6 bases). The V and J ends lost 5 bases and 0 bases respectively, with 10 bases between them. The germline V gene encodes CDR1 ENHRY and CDR2 SYGVKD. The CDR3 loop spans 14 amino acids. In nucleotides, the CDR3 is TGTGCCATCAGTTCCCAGGGGATGAACACTGAAGCTTTCTTT. Residues: CAISSQGMNTEAFF.

This clonotype has more than one count but fewer than ten. CDR3 nucleotides: TGTGCCACCAGTGATTTGAGCCCCACAGGGTTGGGGGACACTGAAGCTTTCTTT. The encoded protein is CATSDLSPTGLGDTEAFF. The rearrangement joins TRBV24-1 to TRBJ1-1; D perhaps matches TRBD1 (6 bases). This CDR3 comprises 18 residues. V shed 0 bases and J shed 3 bases, with 19 bases lying between them. The germline V gene encodes CDR1 KGHDR and CDR2 SFDVKD.

This clonotype was observed at least ten times. V usage is TRBV3-1 and J usage is TRBJ1-2; D is uncertain. Per the germline V gene, CDR1 is LGHDT and CDR2 is YNNKEL (reference sequence). This CDR3 has 13 amino acids. V lost 5 bases and J lost 4, with 11 bases in between. CDR3 nucleotide sequence: TGTGCCAGCAGCGGGGAGAGGGCCTATGGCTACACCTTC. As protein: CASSGERAYGYTF.

At least ten counts were recorded for this clonotype. The chain couples TRBV27 to TRBJ2-5, with TRBD1 matching 12 bases. The CDR3 is 16 amino acids. The germline CDR1 and CDR2 sequences are MNHEY and SMNVEV (reference sequence). V dropped 6 bases and J dropped 13; count of bases not matched to a gene: 18. The CDR3 is CASSPLFGTGGSSWYF. The CDR3 nucleotides are TGTGCCAGCAGCCCTCTGTTCGGGACAGGGGGCTCGAGTTGGTACTTC.

At least ten counts were recorded for this clonotype. This chain links TRBV2 with TRBJ2-6; D is ambiguous. Germline V gene data show CDR1 as SNHLY and CDR2 as FYNNEI. The CDR3 totals 15 residues. V was cut by 7 bases and J by 4 bases, with 14 bases left in between. CDR3 residues: CASKLRTSGANVLTF. The CDR3, as DNA: TGTGCCAGCAAACTCAGAACTTCGGGGGCCAACGTCCTGACTTTC.

V usage is TRBV10-1 and J usage is TRBJ2-7; possible D gene TRBD1, 7 bases. Trimming stripped 6 bases from V and 5 bases from J, with 29 bases between. Looked up from germline, CDR1 is WNHNN and CDR2 is SYGVQD (reference sequence). This CDR3 comprises 18 residues. This chain's CDR3 is CASSQGGPSPKKGNEQYF. The CDR3 nucleotides are TGCGCCAGCAGCCAGGGGGGACCGTCCCCCAAGAAGGGGAACGAGCAGTACTTC.

The chain combines TRBV12-3 or TRBV12-4 with TRBJ2-7; D is possibly TRBD1 (5 bases). This CDR3 comprises 18 residues. V gave up 4 bases and J gave up 0 bases, with 22 bases separating them. CDR3 nucleotides: TGTGCCAGCAGTTACAGATTAGAAGGGGCCAGACCCTCCTACGAGCAGTACTTC. Its translation: CASSYRLEGARPSYEQYF.

With respect to this clonotype: Since a much larger clone is just one base distant, this may be a read error. J is TRBJ2-2 and V is TRBV4-1, with 8 bases matching TRBD1. The CDR3 extends over 15 amino acids. The germline CDR1 and CDR2 sequences are MGHRA and YSYEKL. The DNA for the CDR3 is TGCACCAGCAGCCAAGGACAGGGATTTGGCGGGGAGCTGTTTTTT. This sequence encodes CTSSQGQGFGGELFF.

Details on this clonotype: Because it lacks the conserved phenylalanine or tryptophan at the end, this CDR3 is likely a read error. The chain links TRBV20-1 to TRBJ1-1, with a tentative D call TRBD1 (6 bases). Per the germline V gene, CDR1 is DFQATT and CDR2 is SNEGSKA (reference sequence). CDR3 size: 13 residues. V shed 6 bases and J shed 11 bases, with 22 bases lying between them. CDR3 nucleotide sequence: TGCAGTGCGATCCGGGACACCGAAGCGGAGGCTTTCTCT. This gives the protein CSAIRDTEAEAFS.

In its sample, this clonotype was seen a few times. This chain links TRBV20-1 with TRBJ1-2; unclear D gene. The CDR3 is 9 residues long. Germline CDR1 reads DFQATT; CDR2 reads SNEGSKA (reference sequence). V lost 5 bases and J lost 4, with 2 bases in between. The CDR3 DNA sequence: TGCAGTGCTTCCTATGGCTACACCTTC. Amino acids: CSASYGYTF.

This chain connects TRBV7-3 to TRBJ1-6; D is undetermined. Trimming stripped 2 bases from V and 3 bases from J, with 11 bases between. Germline V gene data show CDR1 as SGHTA and CDR2 as FQGTGA. CDR3 size: 16 residues. As DNA, the CDR3 is TGTGCCAGCAGCTTACTGCCGGGTGACTATAATTCACCCCTCCACTTT. As protein: CASSLLPGDYNSPLHF. Looking up the rest from reference TRBV7-3 and TRBJ1-6 gives the full variable domain: GAGVSQTPSNKVTEKGKYVELRCDPISGHTALYWYRQSLGQGPEFLIYFQGTGAADDSGLPNDRFFAVRPEGSVSTLKIQRTERGDSAVYLCASSLLPGDYNSPLHFGNGTRLTVT.

This chain links TRBV10-3 with TRBJ2-5; TRBD1 is a possible D gene (6 bases). CDR3 length: 12 amino acids. CDR1 is ENHRY, CDR2 SYGVKD, per germline. Trimming took off 6 bases at V and 3 bases at J, with 8 bases between the two ends. CDR3 in amino acids: CAISRDKETQYF. The CDR3 DNA reads as TGTGCCATCAGCCGGGACAAAGAGACCCAGTACTTC.

At least ten counts were recorded for this clonotype. The chain carries TRBV5-1 and TRBJ1-2, with D unresolved. Germline V CDR1 and CDR2: SGHRS, YFSETQ. The V end was cut by 0 bases, the J end by 0 bases, with 6 bases between. The CDR3 length is 14 residues. The CDR3 DNA follows: TGCGCCAGCAGCTTGGATGCAGCTAACTATGGCTACACCTTC. This codes for CASSLDAANYGYTF.